A selection of T cell receptor beta chains follows, all from one sample in a study of cytomegalovirus exposure and HLA in healthy donors. Generated by immunoSEQ multiplex PCR, the TCRdb table keeps only in-frame clones and is missing some. The table shows roughly 100,000 clones, with nearly 80% occurring only once. Specimen: PBMCs. The receptors derive from a man aged 30 to 39 in good health and CMV-seronegative. The CDR3 runs from the conserved cysteine through the conserved F or W. D genes are given only for firm matches. Size is stated for part of the rows, as once, few or many counts, or as a class when the clone is expanded.

size: few; D: -; V: TRBV19; J: TRBJ2-6; DNA: TGTGCCAGTAGTATTACTGGGGCCAACGTCCTGACTTTC; CDR3: CASSITGANVLTF
size: -; D: TRBD1; V: TRBV6-6; J: TRBJ1-1; DNA: TGTGCCAGCAGCATTGGACAGGGGTTTTCCGCTGAAGCTTTCTTT; CDR3: CASSIGQGFSAEAFF
size: -; D: TRBD2; V: TRBV7-2; J: TRBJ2-3; DNA: TGTGCCAGCAGCCGGACCCTAGCGGGAGCAAATACGCAGTATTTT; CDR3: CASSRTLAGANTQYF
size: -; D: TRBD1; V: TRBV19; J: TRBJ1-2; DNA: TGTGCCAGTAGTCCCCGGGCCAGGGGGACAGACTATGGCTACACCTTC; CDR3: CASSPRARGTDYGYTF
size: -; D: -; V: TRBV27; J: TRBJ1-6; DNA: TGTGCCAGCAGCCCCCAGGGGCTCCCGAGCTCCTATAATTCACCCCTCCACTTT; CDR3: CASSPQGLPSSYNSPLHF
size: few; D: -; V: TRBV4-3; J: TRBJ2-7; DNA: TGCGCCAGCAGCCAAGAGGGTCCAGGGTTGGCCTACGAGCAGTACTTC; CDR3: CASSQEGPGLAYEQYF
size: -; D: -; V: TRBV6-1; J: TRBJ1-6; DNA: TGTGCCAGCAGGGCCGAAATAAATTCACCCCTCCACTTT; CDR3: CASRAEINSPLHF
size: -; D: TRBD1; V: TRBV27; J: TRBJ1-1; DNA: TGTGCCAGCAGTCAGACAGGGGGGCTGAACACTGAAGCTTTCTTT; CDR3: CASSQTGGLNTEAFF
size: -; D: TRBD2; V: TRBV30; J: TRBJ2-7; DNA: TGTGCCTGGACTAGCGGAAATAACTACGAGCAGTACTTC; CDR3: CAWTSGNNYEQYF
size: -; D: -; V: TRBV28; J: TRBJ2-2; DNA: TGTGCCAGCAGTTTATTCCAGGGACTGCCGAACACCGGGGAGCTGTTTTTT; CDR3: CASSLFQGLPNTGELFF
size: -; D: -; V: TRBV30; J: TRBJ2-3; DNA: TGTGCCTGGAGTGTGGGCGGGAAAACAGATACGCAGTATTTT; CDR3: CAWSVGGKTDTQYF
size: -; D: TRBD1; V: TRBV5-1; J: TRBJ1-1; DNA: TGCGCCAGCAGCGGGGGACAGCGGAACACTGAAGCTTTCTTT; CDR3: CASSGGQRNTEAFF
size: few; D: -; V: TRBV18; J: TRBJ2-5; DNA: TGTGCCAGCTCACCCCAGACACTGCAAGAGACCCAGTACTTC; CDR3: CASSPQTLQETQYF
size: -; D: TRBD1; V: TRBV6-5; J: TRBJ1-2; DNA: TGTGCCAGCACAAAACAGGGGACGAAAGGCTACACCTTC; CDR3: CASTKQGTKGYTF
size: few; D: -; V: TRBV6-5; J: TRBJ1-1; DNA: TGTGCCAGCAGTTATACCCCAGACACTGAAGCTTTCTTT; CDR3: CASSYTPDTEAFF
size: -; D: -; V: TRBV19; J: TRBJ1-1; DNA: TGTGCCAGTAGTCCCGAAGGATTTAGCTTAAACACTGAAGCTTTCTTT; CDR3: CASSPEGFSLNTEAFF
size: -; D: -; V: TRBV5-4; J: TRBJ2-7; DNA: TGTGCCAGCAGCTCCCGGGAGATTTCATACGAGCAGTACTTC; CDR3: CASSSREISYEQYF
size: once; D: -; V: TRBV9; J: TRBJ1-1; DNA: TGTGCCAGCAGCCCGGCGGCGAGGGAAGCAGCTTTCTTT; CDR3: CASSPAAREAAFF
size: once; D: TRBD2; V: TRBV5-6; J: TRBJ2-7; DNA: TGTGCCAGCAGCTTTCTAGCGGGGATCTACGAGCAGTACTTC; CDR3: CASSFLAGIYEQYF
size: -; D: -; V: TRBV14; J: TRBJ1-4; DNA: TGTGCCAGCAGCCAGACCCGGTCGGGGTCGGGCGAAAAACTGTTTTTT; CDR3: CASSQTRSGSGEKLFF
size: -; D: -; V: TRBV29-1; J: TRBJ2-6; DNA: TGCAGCGTTGGAGGCCCAGGGTCCGGGGCCAACGTCCTGACTTTC; CDR3: CSVGGPGSGANVLTF
size: -; D: -; V: TRBV9; J: TRBJ2-2; DNA: TGTGCCAGCACCCTAAGTTCGGGGGTTGTAACCGGGGAGCTGTTTTTT; CDR3: CASTLSSGVVTGELFF
size: -; D: TRBD2; V: TRBV6-1; J: TRBJ2-7; DNA: TGTGCCAGCAGTGAAGAAGCGGGAGGGCCTTACGAGCAGTACTTC; CDR3: CASSEEAGGPYEQYF
size: -; D: TRBD1; V: TRBV4-1; J: TRBJ1-5; DNA: TGCGCCAGCAGCGAGGGGACAGCGGTGGATCAGCCCCAGCATTTT; CDR3: CASSEGTAVDQPQHF
size: few; D: TRBD1; V: TRBV14; J: TRBJ1-5; DNA: TGTGCCAGCAGCCAATGGGGACAGTTACACCGCAATCAGCCCCAGCATTTT; CDR3: CASSQWGQLHRNQPQHF
size: -; D: -; V: TRBV4-1; J: TRBJ1-5; DNA: TGCGCCAGCAGCCAAGGCTATAGCAATCAGCCCCAGCATTTT; CDR3: CASSQGYSNQPQHF
size: -; D: TRBD2; V: TRBV29-1; J: TRBJ2-3; DNA: TGCAGCGTCCGAGGACTAGTGGTGGATACGCAGTATTTT; CDR3: CSVRGLVVDTQYF
size: -; D: TRBD1; V: TRBV5-1; J: TRBJ2-4; DNA: TGCGCCTCCGAGGGGACAGACAAAAACATTCAGTACTTC; CDR3: CASEGTDKNIQYF
size: once; D: TRBD2; V: TRBV6-6; J: TRBJ2-7; DNA: TGTGCCACCACCGAATTCCCTAGCGGGAGGACCGAGCAGTACTTC; CDR3: CATTEFPSGRTEQYF
size: -; D: TRBD1; V: TRBV4-1; J: TRBJ2-7; DNA: TGCGCCAGCAGCCCACAACCAACAGGGGCGATTACCTACGAGCAGTACTTC; CDR3: CASSPQPTGAITYEQYF
size: -; D: TRBD2; V: TRBV5-4; J: TRBJ2-1; DNA: TGTGCCAGCAGCACGGGACTAGCGGGGGGCGGAGAGCAGTTCTTC; CDR3: CASSTGLAGGGEQFF
size: -; D: TRBD1; V: TRBV4-1; J: TRBJ1-1; DNA: TGCGCCAGCAGCCAAGACGGGACAGGGTATCGCACTGAAGCTTTCTTT; CDR3: CASSQDGTGYRTEAFF
size: -; D: -; V: TRBV5-1; J: TRBJ1-1; DNA: TGCGCCAGCAGTGTAGAGAACACTGAAGCTTTCTTT; CDR3: CASSVENTEAFF
size: -; D: TRBD1; V: TRBV5-1; J: TRBJ2-5; DNA: TGCGCCAGCAGCCCACCCGGACAGGGGAACGTTGAGACCCAGTACTTC; CDR3: CASSPPGQGNVETQYF
size: -; D: -; V: TRBV10-3; J: TRBJ1-6; DNA: TGTGCCATCAGTGATCGAGGCAGTGATAATTCACCCCTCCACTTT; CDR3: CAISDRGSDNSPLHF
size: few; D: TRBD1; V: TRBV7-6; J: TRBJ1-2; DNA: TGTGCCAGCAGCCGACAGGGGAGCTATGGCTACACCTTC; CDR3: CASSRQGSYGYTF
size: once; D: TRBD1; V: TRBV5-6; J: TRBJ1-2; DNA: TGTGCCAGCAGCTGGGGACAGGGGGCGCGGGGCTACACCTTC; CDR3: CASSWGQGARGYTF
size: -; D: TRBD1; V: TRBV12-5; J: TRBJ1-2; DNA: TGTGCTAGTGGTTTTAGACAGGGGGGAGGCTACACCTTC; CDR3: CASGFRQGGGYTF
size: -; D: TRBD1; V: TRBV7-2; J: TRBJ1-2; DNA: TGTGCCAGCAGCGCTTACAGGGGGGCCTATGGCTACACCTTC; CDR3: CASSAYRGAYGYTF
size: -; D: -; V: TRBV10-2; J: TRBJ1-2; DNA: TGCGCCAGCAGTGAGGGGTCAGGGAATTCGCGGGGCTACACCTTC; CDR3: CASSEGSGNSRGYTF
size: -; D: TRBD1; V: TRBV6-5; J: TRBJ2-7; DNA: TGTGCCAGCAGTTACAGGCAGGGGGCCAACGAGCAGTACTTC; CDR3: CASSYRQGANEQYF
size: -; D: TRBD1; V: TRBV9; J: TRBJ1-2; DNA: TGTGCCAGCAGCGACTCTCCGGGATTTGACAGGGGATTCTATGGCTACACCTTC; CDR3: CASSDSPGFDRGFYGYTF